Reported below is one TCR beta chain. This clone came up once. The target of this receptor is not known. No clone much larger than this one lies a single base away; base qualities are absent. This entry is derived from a study of cytomegalovirus exposure and HLA in healthy donors (dated by TCRdb to about 2017). General notes on the study: According to an earlier analysis of 550 to 750 of the donors, some 180 million T cells yielded over 90 million unique TCR beta sequences and roughly 280 Gb of sequence data. An early release covering roughly 640 HLA-typed donors comprised about 290 gigabases of sequencing data and around 86 million unique TCR sequences. The genetic ancestry cluster associated with self-reported Caucasian donors included over 65% of the 300 to 400 genotyped donors. The aim of the study was to test whether cataloging public T cell receptors could identify signatures of past pathogen exposure. The study profiled the T cell repertoires of 500 to 800 subjects by immunosequencing and related them to cytomegalovirus serostatus. In addition to the first cohort of 666 subjects, a separate validation cohort of 130 or so different subjects was used. To predict cytomegalovirus infection status, the study combined high-throughput TCR immunosequencing, statistical association of individual TCRs with disease status, and machine learning. A later analysis re-analyzed previously published TCR beta repertoires from 666 donors and added high-resolution HLA genotyping to study TCR occurrence patterns. In the later analysis, no new phenotypic data were used to find candidate immune exposures; instead, reliance was placed on TCR beta sequences and their occurrence across donors. An earlier analysis of several hundred of the donors used high-throughput TCR beta sequencing to judge whether each TCR beta V gene segment behaved as functional or pseudogenic. Alongside the repertoire data, information on donor age, sex, ethnicity and CMV serostatus was compiled. A later genetic analysis used genome-wide SNP genotypes for about 65% of the 666 donors, treating that subset as a discovery cohort. Every repertoire in the discovery cohort had been generated on one and the same sequencing platform. Both class I and class II loci were covered by HLA typing, at four-digit resolution. The number of typed donors differed by locus: about 620-640 for A, B, C, DRB1 and DQB1; 522 for DQA1; roughly 600 for DPA1; and some 470 for DPB1. Roughly 5 DR-DQ haplotypes were treated as single units for association and clustering because of strong linkage in the cohort. On average, 235,054 unique TCR beta nucleotide sequences were sequenced per donor among about 400 genotyped donors of the cohort, with roughly 19% of those sequences being non-productive. What the study reported, not specific to this receptor: A cluster of highly shared sequence variants was judged likely to be a technical artifact of the sequencing pipeline. Compared with the 666-donor mean, donors in an Asian-associated ancestry cluster had fewer N-insertions in productive TCRs, according to a later genetic analysis. A later analysis found that HLA-associated TCR beta chains were more clonally expanded and had lower generation probabilities than equally common non-associated chains. V-gene and J-gene trimming of TCR beta chains was associated with a missense DCLRE1C variant in a later genetic analysis, and the association was replicated in an independent cohort. Specific HLA alleles were associated with about 17,000 TCR beta sequences at a false discovery rate of 0.05 in a later analysis. According to a later analysis, most CMV-associated TCR beta chains appeared to be HLA-restricted, and the HLA associations seemed to be driven largely by CMV exposure. For the cohort, immune exposure information was limited to CMV serostatus. Some IMGT-functional V segments, including TRBV6-2 and TRBV6-3, could not be distinguished by the 87-base-pair reads and were therefore excluded. Linkage disequilibrium might explain the correlated functional status among segregating V segments, but an unknown experimental factor could not be excluded. The earlier analysis of 587 of the donors excluded 15 to 20 rarely observed V segments, including chromosome 9 orphons, because counts were too low. According to a later analysis, parvovirus B19, influenza, CMV and Epstein-Barr virus appeared linked to several top co-occurrence clusters. A further reported finding was that TCR beta sequences accurately predicted the HLA-A and HLA-B alleles for most subjects in the first cohort. The cohort was sequenced for TCR beta chains only, and without alpha or paired-chain data the features that could be detected were limited. Broadly in line with IMGT annotations, most TCR beta V segments showed up in productive rearrangements about 87% or about 30% of the time in an earlier analysis of several hundred of the donors. When HLA alleles, especially DR and DQ, strongly co-occurred, attributing TCR associations to individual alleles was difficult. Cytomegalovirus status was reported to be diagnosed by the classifier with high specificity and sensitivity in both the original and validation cohorts. While some public TCRs were present in many individuals, most TCR sequences turned up only very rarely across donors. Roughly uniform sequencing depth across donors was assumed in presence/absence analyses, although this assumption may not hold. In vitro tests confirmed that a few of the cytomegalovirus-associated TCR beta chains recognize cytomegalovirus antigens. The study gave a list of some 150 TCR beta chains associated with cytomegalovirus. A later analysis found that TCR association rates varied across HLA loci, with DRB1 alleles showing the most associated TCRs and HLA-C alleles the fewest. Because HLA typing was missing for some donors at each locus, association tests included only the typed subset. The authors suggested that the approach could potentially be extended to other disease states and immunological phenotypes.

The cohort comprised around 700 healthy bone marrow donors. At the time of sampling, all cohort members were nominally healthy, though unrecorded immune exposures were likely present. The donor tested CMV seronegative, placing the donor among the approximately 400 seronegative members of the cohort. Each donor provided a peripheral blood sample, and peripheral blood mononuclear cells were used for TCR beta sequencing. The Qiagen DNeasy Blood Extraction Kit was used to extract genomic DNA from the blood cell samples. From the cysteine up to the phenylalanine, the CDR3 has a length of 14 residues. Only CDR3 DNA remains: 42 bases, in frame from the first base. Trimming takes 5 bases from V and 4 bases from J, and the germline ends sit 15 bases apart. CDR1 SGHDT and CDR2 YYEEEE were looked up in the germline V gene. The receptor library was made with the immunoSEQ multiplex PCR assay. A mixture of 60 forward primers for TCR Vbeta segments and 13 reverse primers for TCR Jbeta segments was used in the multiplex PCR. A multiplex PCR assay on genomic DNA amplified the CDR3 region of rearranged TCR beta genes. The Illumina HiSeq System was used to sequence the amplified TCR beta libraries as 87-base-pair reads. The authors processed their data as follows. Across the 600 to 700 repertoires, a later analysis counted roughly 84 million unique TCR beta chains, around 10 million of which were shared by at least two donors. To remove PCR and sequencing errors, raw reads were error-corrected and collapsed into unique sequences using a nearest-neighbor algorithm that merged closely related sequences. Alignment of CDR3 sequences to IMGT reference sequences was used to assign V, D and J gene segments. For a sequence to be retained, a match of at least six nucleotides was required to both a V gene segment and a J gene segment. Rearrangements were classified as productive when the CDR3 lacked stop codons and remained in frame with V and J, and all other rearrangements were classified as non-productive. Following IMGT convention, CDR3 was defined as the stretch from the second conserved V-encoded cysteine up to the conserved J-encoded phenylalanine. The earlier analysis of approximately 500 of the donors excluded sequences that lacked an unambiguous match to a single V gene segment. In an earlier analysis of 587 of the donors, V segments were called functional above 56.7% productive rearrangements and were called segregating when the between-donor standard deviation exceeded 5%. A statistical classification framework was built to diagnose cytomegalovirus status from the catalog of TCR beta chain sequences. In a later analysis, TCR nucleotide sequences were compared against IMGT/GENE-DB human TR gene sequences so that V and J genes could be assigned. Using the TCRdist pipeline, a later analysis assigned CDR3 sequences along with most-parsimonious VDJ recombination scenarios. In a later analysis, each TCR beta chain was defined by its CDR3 amino acid sequence together with its V-gene family, and reads lacking a unique V-gene family were excluded. To address suspected cross-contamination and a sequencing artifact, a later analysis removed roughly 640 highly shared, low-generation-probability nucleotide sequences. In a later analysis, a clonal expansion index for each public chain was calculated from normalized within-repertoire ranks of inferred template counts. A later analysis computed generation probabilities with a VDJ recombination model fitted to out-of-frame rearrangements, and checked the results against IGoR. Hypergeometric tests were used in a later analysis to score TCR-TCR, TCR-HLA and TCR-CMV co-occurrence, with a repertoire-size bias correction applied to the TCR pairs. False discovery rates were estimated in a later analysis by permuting HLA or CMV assignments 20 times. In a later analysis, co-occurring TCRs were grouped with DBSCAN, and TCRdist sequence similarity was added when clustering was performed within HLA-allele-positive subsets. Co-occurrence clustering excluded repertoires with fewer than 30,000 or more than 120,000 public chains, plus five with anomalous nucleotide sharing. TCRdb's version of the immuneACCESS table is confined to in-frame rearrangements and falls short of the full clone set. An unresolved V gene accounts for under half of the shortfall where checked; the remainder is of unknown origin. For V, J and clone size, that table is used; D and trimming come from the DNA. For this sample there are 120,000 or so clones; about 79% appear just once. The ten largest clones represent roughly 2% of the sample.

Material: PBMCs. This clonotype originated in a man aged 18 to 35 in good health and CMV-seronegative. The chain links TRBV5-6 with TRBJ1-2, and possibly TRBD1, on 6 matching bases. Here the CDR3 is given as CASSKRSGVYGYTF. The nucleotide sequence is given as TGTGCCAGCAGTAAGAGATCAGGGGTCTATGGCTACACCTTC. With all but the CDR3 taken from the reference TRBV5-6 and TRBJ1-2 genes, the full variable domain is: DAGVTQSPTHLIKTRGQQVTLRCSPKSGHDTVSWYQQALGQGPQFIFQYYEEEERQRGNFPDRFSGHQFPNYSSELNVNALLLGDSALYLCASSKRSGVYGYTFGSGTRLTVV.